This T cell receptor beta chain was captured in a study of vaccination effects on CD4 cells after COVID-19. With regard to this clone: What it recognizes is unknown.

Generated by immunoSEQ multiplex PCR, the TCRdb table keeps only in-frame clones and is missing some. The sample holds 80,000 to 95,000 clones; under 80% are singletons and the top ten take under 1.2%. This CDR3 contains 15 residues. Trimming pared 4 bases from V and 2 bases from J, leaving 15 bases between. Germline V lookup: CDR1 SGHTS, CDR2 YDEGEE. Prior to sequencing, the ViraFEST assay stimulated PBMC with viral peptide pools, which expanded the antigen-specific CD4+ T cells. Following 10 days of culture, CD4+ T cells were isolated. Participants were given two doses of BNT162b2 or mRNA-1273 vaccine. Negative nucleocapsid antibody tests before and after vaccination confirmed no previous SARS-CoV-2 infection.

This clonotype originated in a human donor who received a COVID-19 vaccine. The chain combines TRBV5-8 with TRBJ2-5, with D possibly being TRBD2 (7 bases). The sequencing used CD4+ T cells from PBMCs cultured with HCoV-OC43 spike peptides, collected after COVID-19 vaccination. The subset is: HCoV-OC43 spike overlapping peptide pool stimulation. CDR3 DNA: TGTGCCAGCAGCGACAGGACTAGAAGACAAGAGACCCAGTACTTC. This gives the protein CASSDRTRRQETQYF.